This is a list of T cell receptor beta chains from one sample in a study of CD8 T cells in Susac syndrome. TCRdb called the immunoSEQ multiplex PCR reads again in MiXCR, with one record for every CDR3 protein. The sample has about 190,000 distinct CDR3 sequences, approximately 95% seen once; the top ten hold 0.075% to 0.1%. The specimen was CD4+ T cells from PBMCs. These receptor sequences come from a human donor with Susac syndrome. The CDR3 runs from the conserved cysteine through the conserved F or W. The order of the fields is V gene, J gene, D gene, clone size, CDR3 protein, CDR3 DNA. The D gene is left open where the match is weak. A clone size is listed for some rows: how often the clone was seen (once, few, many), or a class if it is expanded.

TRBV18	TRBJ1-1	.	.	CASSPQGPNTEAFF	TGTGCCAGCTCACCCCAGGGACCGAACACTGAAGCTTTCTTT
TRBV5-1	TRBJ2-1	TRBD2	.	CASRTSGGGQNEQFF	TGCGCCAGCAGGACTAGCGGGGGAGGGCAGAATGAGCAGTTCTTC
TRBV19	TRBJ2-3	.	.	CASSIATGSTDTQYF	TGTGCCAGTAGTATAGCCACAGGGAGCACAGATACGCAGTATTTT
TRBV30	TRBJ1-5	TRBD1	.	CAWEYGGQPNQPQHF	TGTGCCTGGGAGTACGGGGGACAGCCGAATCAGCCCCAGCATTTT
TRBV20-1	TRBJ1-2	.	.	CSATDRRGGGYTF	TGCAGTGCTACCGACCGGAGGGGTGGGGGCTACACCTTC
TRBV9	TRBJ1-1	.	.	CASSVVGGLTEAFF	TGTGCCAGCAGCGTAGTCGGGGGACTCACTGAAGCTTTCTTT
TRBV7-8	TRBJ2-7	TRBD2	.	CASRRIVWEGSAEQYF	TGTGCCAGCAGGCGTATAGTATGGGAGGGGTCAGCCGAGCAGTACTTC
TRBV18	TRBJ1-2	TRBD1	.	CASSPLQGARYGYTF	TGTGCCAGCTCACCACTCCAGGGGGCAAGATATGGCTACACCTTC
TRBV6-5	TRBJ2-2	.	.	CASRRRGGGELFF	TGTGCCAGCAGACGTCGGGGAGGCGGGGAGCTGTTTTTT
TRBV18	TRBJ1-5	.	.	CASSPDRDRKQPQHF	TGTGCCAGCTCACCGGACCGGGACCGGAAGCAGCCCCAGCATTTT
TRBV5-4	TRBJ2-7	.	.	CASSLEPLITYEQYF	TGTGCCAGCAGCTTGGAGCCTTTAATCACATACGAGCAGTACTTC
TRBV5-4	TRBJ1-6	.	.	CASSAVLVGSPLHF	TGTGCCAGCAGCGCCGTTCTAGTGGGTTCACCCCTCCACTTT
TRBV20-1	TRBJ2-7	TRBD1	once	CSATGTGKYEQYF	TGCAGTGCCACCGGGACAGGGAAATACGAGCAGTACTTC
TRBV20-1	TRBJ2-7	.	.	CSARDPSTRRSEYF	TGCAGTGCTAGAGATCCTTCGACTCGCCGGTCGGAGTACTTC
TRBV18	TRBJ2-5	.	.	CASSRTGRPEKETQYF	TGTGCCAGCTCCCGGACGGGGCGACCAGAAAAAGAGACCCAGTACTTC
TRBV19	TRBJ1-1	.	.	CASDIRGEGTEAFF	TGTGCCAGTGATATAAGGGGGGAAGGCACTGAAGCTTTCTTT
TRBV20-1	TRBJ2-3	TRBD1	.	CSARGGQGGDTQYF	TGCAGTGCTAGAGGGGGACAGGGGGGAGATACGCAGTATTTT
TRBV20-1	TRBJ2-1	TRBD1	.	CSARGTGGVYEQFF	TGCAGTGCTAGAGGGACAGGGGGCGTCTACGAGCAGTTCTTC
TRBV19	TRBJ2-1	.	.	CATKSGGPGSYNEQFF	TGTGCCACTAAAAGTGGCGGGCCCGGGTCCTACAATGAGCAGTTCTTC
TRBV6-5	TRBJ1-1	.	.	CASSNRGGYTEVFF	TGTGCCAGCTCAAATCGTGGGGGATACACTGAAGTTTTCTTT
TRBV7-2	TRBJ1-2	TRBD1	.	CASSSQGAVYGYTF	TGTGCCAGCAGCTCCCAGGGGGCGGTCTATGGCTACACCTTC
TRBV20-1	TRBJ1-4	TRBD1	.	CSADRGDGKLFF	TGCAGTGCAGACAGGGGGGACGGAAAACTGTTTTTT
TRBV9	TRBJ2-2	TRBD1	.	CASSVPGGAGELFF	TGTGCCAGCAGCGTACCAGGGGGTGCCGGGGAGCTGTTTTTT